The 19 T cell receptor beta chains given below trace back to one sample, sequenced in a study of cytotoxic CD8 clonotypes in ibrutinib-treated CLL. Produced via immunoSEQ multiplex PCR; TCRdb's table is partial and in-frame only. The sample includes some 150,000 clones, 80% of them seen just once. This material consisted of PBMCs, taken after 36 months of ibrutinib treatment. The receptors were gathered from a human donor with chronic lymphocytic leukemia.

The chain recombines TRBV12-5 with TRBJ1-1; D is uncertain. Germline values: CDR1 LGHNT, CDR2 FRNRAP. Trimming left V 6 bases short and J 4 bases short, with 15 bases between. The CDR3 has 14 amino acids. Written as DNA, the CDR3 is TGTGCTAGTGGCCAGGACGGTCTTGGCACTGAAGCTTTCTTT. Amino acids: CASGQDGLGTEAFF.

There are a few counts of this clone. V is TRBV11-2 and J is TRBJ1-4; D is ambiguous. The germline V gene has CDR1 SGHAT and CDR2 FQNNGV. CDR3 length: 14 amino acids. The germline V and J ends were trimmed by 5 bases and 8 bases, with 15 bases remaining between them. The DNA of the CDR3 is TGTGCCAGCAGCAGGACTCCGGCAGTGGAAAAACTGTTTTTT. This encodes CASSRTPAVEKLFF.

The chain has TRBV7-9 and TRBJ2-1; the match to TRBD2 covers 7 bases. CDR1 is SEHNR and CDR2 is FQNEAQ in the germline V gene (reference sequence). V shed 3 bases, J shed 9 bases, and the junction held 20 bases outside the gene matches. The CDR3 length is 18 residues. CDR3 region: CASSFVASTSRRLTEQFF. CDR3 DNA sequence: TGTGCCAGCAGCTTTGTTGCCTCGACTAGCCGACGGTTGACTGAGCAGTTCTTC.

J is TRBJ2-7 and V is TRBV5-1; TRBD2 matches at 11 bases. J gave up 1 base and V 2 bases, and 14 bases lay outside the gene matches. The germline V gene encodes CDR1 SGHRS and CDR2 YFSETQ. There are 19 residues in the CDR3. CDR3 in amino acids: CASSFLGSSGRASSYEQYF. Here the CDR3 DNA reads TGCGCCAGCAGCTTCTTGGGTAGTAGCGGGAGGGCCTCGTCCTACGAGCAGTACTTC.

V gene TRBV7-9 combines with J gene TRBJ2-7; 8 positions match TRBD1. V lost 5 bases, J lost 4 bases, and 13 bases stayed unmatched. The CDR3 totals 16 residues. Germline V gene data show CDR1 as SEHNR and CDR2 as FQNEAQ (reference sequence). In DNA form, the CDR3 reads TGTGCCAGCAGCCTTTTGGGGGCAGGGGGCTGGTACGAGCAGTACTTC. This encodes CASSLLGAGGWYEQYF.

The J gene is TRBJ2-5, the V gene TRBV4-1; no firm D call. The V gene lost 0 bases and the J gene lost 1 base, with 15 bases spanning the gap. From germline, CDR1 is MGHRA and CDR2 YSYEKL. The CDR3 runs to 17 residues. In DNA form, the CDR3 reads TGCGCCAGCAGCCAAGAAAGGGTCGGGCGGAGCCAAGAGACCCAGTACTTC. Protein product: CASSQERVGRSQETQYF.

This chain connects TRBV15 to TRBJ2-5, with D tentatively TRBD1 or TRBD2 (5 bases each). CDR3 length equals 13 residues. Trimming removed 9 bases from V and 9 bases from J, with 20 bases in between. The germline gives CDR1 LNHNV, CDR2 YYDKDF (reference sequence). This chain's CDR3 is CATTFSRDGSQYF. CDR3 in DNA: TGTGCCACGACCTTCAGCCGGGACGGGTCCCAGTACTTC.

This chain links TRBV28 with TRBJ2-7; 10 nucleotides line up with TRBD1. The CDR3 extends over 14 amino acids. Germline CDR1 MDHEN, CDR2 SYDVKM. The ends lost 4 bases at V and 5 bases at J; junction bases unmatched: 5. This chain's CDR3 is CASSSGQGGNEQYF. As DNA, the CDR3 is TGTGCCAGCAGTTCAGGACAGGGGGGTAACGAGCAGTACTTC. The whole variable domain, filled in from reference TRBV28 and TRBJ2-7, reads DVKVTQSSRYLVKRTGEKVFLECVQDMDHENMFWYRQDPGLGLRLIYFSYDVKMKEKGDIPEGYSVSREKKERFSLILESASTNQTSMYLCASSSGQGGNEQYFGPGTRLTVT.

The gene calls are TRBV7-9 and TRBJ2-1; D is unclear. The ends were cut back, 5 bases at V and 9 bases at J, with 8 bases in the middle. In germline, CDR1 is SEHNR, CDR2 FQNEAQ (reference sequence). The CDR3 runs 11 residues. The CDR3 sequence: CASSVVGEQFF. In DNA, the CDR3 is TGTGCCAGCAGCGTGGTGGGTGAGCAGTTCTTC.

The table lists this clone with a count of one. This sequence joins TRBV6-5 and TRBJ2-2; weak D call: TRBD1 (5 bases). CDR3 length: 15 amino acids. Germline V lookup: CDR1 MNHEY, CDR2 SVGAGI. The V and J ends lost 2 bases and 8 bases respectively, with 15 bases between them. In DNA, the CDR3 is TGTGCCAGCAGTTACCGGCAGGGTAAAGCTGGGGAGCTGTTTTTT. Its protein product is CASSYRQGKAGELFF.

V and J are TRBV4-1 and TRBJ2-3; D not certain. The CDR3 runs to 14 residues. In germline, CDR1 is MGHRA, CDR2 YSYEKL. With 3 bases removed from V and 2 bases from J, the gap between germline ends came to 9 bases. As DNA, the CDR3 is TGCGCCAGCAGCCATGGACGGAACACAGATACGCAGTATTTT. It codes for CASSHGRNTDTQYF.

This chain connects TRBV6-6 to TRBJ2-7, with 8 bases fitting TRBD1. Unmatched junction bases numbered 8, after V lost 0 bases and J lost 7 bases. The length of the CDR3 is 15 residues. Germline CDR1 MNHNY, CDR2 SVGAGI (reference sequence). The CDR3: CASSYSNQGAREQYF. CDR3 nucleotide sequence: TGTGCCAGCAGTTACTCGAACCAGGGGGCGCGTGAGCAGTACTTC.

The chain uses TRBV18 and TRBJ1-5; 10 bases align to TRBD1. Germline CDR1 is KGHSH and CDR2 is LQKENI. The CDR3 runs 16 residues. J lost 6 bases, V lost 3 bases, and 8 bases had no gene match. CDR3 in amino acids: CASSPTGTGVGQPQHF. The CDR3 DNA reads as TGTGCCAGCTCACCCACCGGGACAGGGGTTGGTCAGCCCCAGCATTTT.

The rearrangement links TRBV6-1 to TRBJ2-7; 13 bases align to TRBD2. V lost 8 bases, J lost 7 bases, and 8 bases stayed unmatched. CDR3 length: 14 residues. Germline lookup yields CDR1 MNHNS and CDR2 SASEGT. The CDR3 sequence is CASRTSGSVREQYF. As DNA, the CDR3 is TGTGCCAGCCGGACTAGCGGGAGCGTGAGGGAGCAGTACTTC.

This sequence joins TRBV5-1 and TRBJ2-3, with 10 bases aligning to TRBD2. This CDR3 contains 14 residues. Germline loops: CDR1 SGHRS, CDR2 YFSETQ. Unmatched junction bases numbered 4, after V lost 5 bases and J lost 4 bases. In DNA form, the CDR3 reads TGCGCCAGCAGTTGGAGCGGGAGGGCAGATACGCAGTATTTT. Residues: CASSWSGRADTQYF.

This clone has more than one count but fewer than ten. The chain is built from TRBV20-1 and TRBJ1-1; 7 bases agree with TRBD1. The CDR3 is made up of 11 amino acids. Germline V gene data show CDR1 as DFQATT and CDR2 as SNEGSKA (reference sequence). The J segment lost 11 bases and the V segment lost 6 bases, leaving 9 bases of the junction unmatched. For the CDR3, the DNA is TGCAGTGCCCCCGACAGGGTGGGGGCTTTCTTT. It codes for CSAPDRVGAFF.

A few counts support this clone. This sequence joins TRBV7-9 and TRBJ2-3, with D possibly being TRBD2 (6 bases). Deletions cut 2 bases from V and 6 bases from J, with 12 bases between. The V gene's germline CDR1 is SEHNR and CDR2 FQNEAQ (reference sequence). The CDR3 contains 14 residues. The CDR3 loop reads CASSLFGEVDTQYF. The CDR3 DNA is TGTGCCAGCAGCTTATTCGGGGAGGTCGATACGCAGTATTTT. The variable domain in full, completed from reference TRBV7-9 and TRBJ2-3, reads DTGVSQNPRHKITKRGQNVTFRCDPISEHNRLYWYRQTLGQGPEFLTYFQNEAQLEKSRLLSDRFSAERPKGSFSTLEIQRTEQGDSAMYLCASSLFGEVDTQYFGPGTRLTVL.

This chain uses TRBV11-2 with TRBJ2-7; D possibly corresponds to TRBD2 (5 bases). Trimming stripped 5 bases from V and 1 base from J, with 12 bases between. From germline, CDR1 is SGHAT and CDR2 FQNNGV. The CDR3 runs to 14 residues. Here the CDR3 reads CASSPGLPSYEQYF. The CDR3 region has the DNA TGTGCCAGCAGCCCCGGACTGCCTTCCTACGAGCAGTACTTC.

The chain employs TRBV5-1 and TRBJ2-2; weak D call: TRBD1 (6 bases). V was shortened by 4 bases and J by 2 bases, with 12 bases between the two germline ends. Germline CDR1 and CDR2: SGHRS and YFSETQ. The length of the CDR3 is 15 residues. CDR3 amino acids: CASSEGHSNTGELFF. CDR3 DNA: TGCGCCAGCAGCGAGGGACACTCCAACACCGGGGAGCTGTTTTTT.